This T cell receptor beta chain appears in the sequencing data of a study of a mutant IDH1 vaccine in newly diagnosed glioma. Whole-study context: Prior therapy was radiotherapy, temozolomide, or both; most received both.

There are 16 residues in the CDR3. V dropped 1 base and J dropped 7; count of bases not matched to a gene: 10. Per the germline V gene, CDR1 is SGHTS and CDR2 is YDEGEE. Generated by immunoSEQ multiplex PCR, the TCRdb table keeps only in-frame clones and is missing some. The table lists over 55,000 clones, 80% to 90% of them singletons. Regarding time point: week 35, safety follow-up. A single vaccine dose contained 300 ug of mutant IDH1 20-mer peptide, and topical imiquimod was used with it. Regarding this clone: The antigen is unknown.

The input for sequencing was PBMCs, taken from a glioma patient whose treatment included an IDH1 peptide vaccine. The receptor's source is a man in his forties with glioma. The chain has TRBV5-8 and TRBJ1-4, with 7 bases fitting TRBD1. The CDR3 sequence is CASSLRDSGRGEKLFF. The CDR3 region has the DNA TGTGCCAGCAGCTTGAGGGACAGCGGGAGAGGTGAAAAACTGTTTTTT.